A selection of T cell receptor beta chains follows, all from one sample in a study of blood T cells in healthy people across ages. Using its own MiXCR run on the 5' RACE reads, TCRdb lists one record per CDR3 protein. The sample has about 830,000 distinct CDR3 sequences; under 80% are singletons. The material sequenced was blood. These receptor sequences come from a young man in good health. Both conserved end residues are part of each CDR3. D genes are given only for firm matches. Size tells how often a clone was seen (once, few, many) or the class of an expanded clone, and some rows leave it out.

>-|TRBJ2-6|TRBV28|-|13
CASRRSWANVLTF
TGTGCCAGCAGAAGGAGCTGGGCCAACGTCCTGACTTTC
>-|TRBJ1-2|TRBV20-1|TRBD1|14
CSARVPGGGYGYTF
TGCAGTGCTAGAGTCCCAGGGGGCGGCTATGGCTACACCTTC
>few|TRBJ2-1|TRBV27|TRBD2|16
CASSLRSSGGYNEQFF
TGTGCCAGCAGTTTAAGGTCAAGCGGGGGATACAATGAGCAGTTCTTC
>-|TRBJ1-4|TRBV20-1|TRBD1|14
CSALPTGAGEKLFF
TGCAGTGCCCTACCGACAGGGGCAGGTGAAAAACTGTTTTTT
>once|TRBJ2-3|TRBV12-3/TRBV12-4|TRBD2|15
CASRLTGTSADTQYF
TGTGCCAGCAGGCTGACCGGGACTAGCGCAGATACGCAGTATTTT
>-|TRBJ2-3|TRBV12-5|-|19
CASGLVHDPLGPARDTQYF
TGTGCTAGTGGTTTGGTACATGATCCGTTAGGGCCCGCACGAGATACGCAGTATTTT
>-|TRBJ2-3|TRBV11-1|TRBD2|16
CASSSILGLAADTQYF
TGTGCCAGCAGCTCGATCTTGGGACTAGCGGCAGATACGCAGTATTTT
>-|TRBJ1-4|TRBV9|-|14
CASSVTGYGEKLFF
TGTGCCAGCAGCGTTACAGGGTATGGTGAAAAACTGTTTTTT
>-|TRBJ2-5|TRBV6-6|-|11
CASSPLGQRYF
TGTGCCAGCAGCCCGTTGGGGCAACGGTACTTC
>-|TRBJ2-5|TRBV10-3|TRBD1|16
CAISDPGTGSWETQYF
TGTGCCATCAGTGATCCGGGGACAGGGTCGTGGGAGACCCAGTACTTC
>-|TRBJ2-1|TRBV7-9|-|15
CASSYAGFSYNEQFF
TGTGCCAGCAGCTATGCAGGGTTTTCCTACAATGAGCAGTTCTTC
>-|TRBJ2-4|TRBV5-1|-|13
CASSLAPRDIQYF
TGCGCCAGCAGCCTTGCCCCCAGGGACATTCAGTACTTC
>-|TRBJ1-2|TRBV25-1|-|13
CASSQPDNLGYTF
TGTGCCAGCAGTCAACCTGACAATCTTGGCTACACCTTC
>-|TRBJ1-2|TRBV29-1|-|12
CSVEQPSYGYTF
TGCAGCGTTGAACAGCCATCCTATGGCTACACCTTC
>-|TRBJ2-1|TRBV6-5|-|14
CASSYGGRVDEQFF
TGTGCCAGCAGTTACGGGGGGCGCGTCGATGAGCAGTTCTTC
>few|TRBJ2-7|TRBV20-1|TRBD2|15
CSASLGGVLSYEQYF
TGCAGTGCTAGTCTGGGAGGGGTGCTTTCCTACGAGCAGTACTTC
>-|TRBJ2-2|TRBV20-1|-|15
CSASLGTGRTGELFF
TGCAGTGCTAGTTTGGGGACTGGGAGGACCGGGGAGCTGTTTTTT
>-|TRBJ1-6|TRBV10-3|TRBD1|15
CATSESRGQGSPLHF
TGTGCCACCAGTGAGTCAAGGGGGCAGGGTTCACCCCTCCACTTT
>-|TRBJ2-2|TRBV29-1|-|12
CSVEGPTGELFF
TGCAGCGTTGAAGGCCCCACCGGGGAGCTGTTTTTT
>-|TRBJ1-5|TRBV20-1|-|15
CSASGGGRSNQPQHF
TGCAGTGCTAGTGGGGGGGGGCGTTCGAATCAGCCCCAGCATTTT
>-|TRBJ2-7|TRBV6-5|-|15
CASSYGRVSYNEQYF
TGTGCCAGCAGTTACGGGCGGGTCTCCTACAATGAGCAGTACTTC
>-|TRBJ2-1|TRBV7-2|TRBD2|19
CASSIPRVAGASSYNEQFF
TGTGCCAGCAGCATCCCTAGGGTAGCGGGGGCGAGCTCCTACAATGAGCAGTTCTTC
>-|TRBJ2-3|TRBV29-1|-|14
CSVVPRGRTDTQYF
TGCAGCGTTGTTCCTCGGGGCAGGACAGATACGCAGTATTTT
>few|TRBJ2-7|TRBV3-1|TRBD2|16
CASSQEGLAGGSVQYF
TGTGCCAGCAGCCAAGAAGGACTAGCGGGGGGTTCGGTGCAGTACTTC
>-|TRBJ2-1|TRBV9|TRBD2|16
CASSVDSAGGYNEQFF
TGTGCCAGCAGCGTAGATTCGGCGGGGGGGTACAATGAGCAGTTCTTC
>once|TRBJ1-5|TRBV4-2|-|13
CASSQELRGPQHF
TGTGCCAGCAGCCAAGAATTACGCGGGCCCCAGCATTTT
>-|TRBJ1-1|TRBV28|-|17
CASSETYRWGGNTEAFF
TGTGCCAGCAGCGAAACCTATCGCTGGGGGGGGAACACTGAAGCTTTCTTT
>-|TRBJ1-5|TRBV29-1|-|13
CSVAAGQNQPQHF
TGCAGCGTTGCGGCAGGGCAGAATCAGCCCCAGCATTTT
>-|TRBJ2-1|TRBV7-2|-|15
CASSQTRGAYNEQFF
TGTGCCAGCAGCCAGACTAGAGGGGCCTACAATGAGCAGTTCTTC
>-|TRBJ1-2|TRBV11-2|TRBD1|13
CASSGQDNYGYTF
TGTGCCAGCAGCGGACAGGACAACTATGGCTACACCTTC
>few|TRBJ2-2|TRBV12-3/TRBV12-4|-|16
CASSLGLASVDGELFF
TGTGCCAGCAGTTTGGGGCTAGCGAGCGTCGACGGGGAGCTGTTTTTT
>once|TRBJ1-5|TRBV20-1|-|13
CSARRESNQPQHF
TGCAGTGCTAGAAGGGAGTCCAATCAGCCCCAGCATTTT
>-|TRBJ1-5|TRBV20-1|-|14
CSARDPGANQPQHF
TGCAGTGCTAGAGATCCAGGGGCGAATCAGCCCCAGCATTTT
>-|TRBJ2-4|TRBV30|-|11
CAWMGRNIQYF
TGTGCCTGGATGGGGAGGAACATTCAGTACTTC
>-|TRBJ1-2|TRBV25-1|-|14
CASTDGGSSYGYTF
TGTGCCAGCACCGACGGGGGCAGTAGCTATGGCTACACCTTC
>once|TRBJ2-1|TRBV11-2|-|14
CASSLGAAPNEQFF
TGTGCCAGCAGCTTAGGTGCGGCTCCGAATGAGCAGTTCTTC
>few|TRBJ2-3|TRBV7-2|-|13
CASSLSLGDTQYF
TGTGCCAGCAGCCTCAGCTTGGGAGATACGCAGTATTTT
>-|TRBJ2-7|TRBV29-1|-|12
CSASGVSDEQYF
TGCAGCGCCTCTGGGGTCTCAGACGAGCAGTACTTC